Here is one T cell receptor beta chain with its context. RNA was isolated and reverse transcribed to cDNA, the sequencing template. The protocol was immunoSEQ multiplex PCR, while the TCRdb copy is restricted to in-frame clones and leaves out a portion. The sample records some 170,000 clones, 50% to 60% being singletons. The record originates from a study of CD8+ T cells in alopecia areata. Germline V gene data show CDR1 as MGHRA and CDR2 as YSYEKL. V lost 0 bases to trimming and J lost 7 bases, with 21 bases between them. CDR3 length: 18 amino acids. The V call is TRBV4-1, the J call TRBJ1-4; D unresolved. This clonotype was sampled from a human donor with alopecia areata. The specimen was CD4+ T cells sorted from blood, collected at week 0. CDR3 bases: TGCGCCAGCAGCCAAGAGGCCAGTTTCGTGGGAATAAGTGAAAAACTGTTTTTT. Its translation is CASSQEASFVGISEKLFF.